Following are 27 T cell receptor beta chains from one sample sequenced in a study of blood T cells in healthy people across ages (dated by TCRdb to between 2015 and 2016). The library was made by 5' RACE. TCRdb lists the instrument as Illumina HiSeq 2500. A second roughly 7 to 12 cycle PCR used a sample-barcoded 5' primer and a J-beta primer mix. TCRdb trimmed the raw reads at Q25, called clones with MiXCR and kept productive beta chains. Each record represents a unique CDR3 protein, reported with the most common genes and DNA among its rows. The sample has roughly 860,000 distinct CDR3 sequences on record, 62% of them singletons. The top ten clonotypes cover about a quarter of the sample. Sequencing used blood. These receptors all come from a man aged 25 to 40 in good health.

This clonotype was found a few times. In DNA form, the CDR3 reads TGTGCCAGCAGTTCTCCGGGACTACGAGAGACCCAGTACTTC. It yields the protein CASSSPGLRETQYF. The chain employs TRBV27 and TRBJ2-5, with 7 bases aligning to TRBD2. The CDR3 totals 14 residues. Losses at the gene ends were 4 bases for V and 4 bases for J; bases not matched to a gene: 6. Germline-derived CDR1 and CDR2 are MNHEY and SMNVEV (reference sequence).

The rearrangement links TRBV5-5 to TRBJ1-2; TRBD1 aligns across 9 bases. The trim removed 5 bases at V and 4 bases at J, leaving 6 bases unmatched. This CDR3 region has 14 residues. Germline lookup yields CDR1 SGHKS and CDR2 YYEKEE (reference sequence). The CDR3 here is CASRPGQGPYGYTF. The CDR3 DNA is TGTGCCAGCAGACCTGGACAGGGGCCCTATGGCTACACCTTC.

V usage is TRBV5-1 and J usage is TRBJ2-3, with D perhaps matching TRBD1 or TRBD2 (5 bases each). This CDR3 region has 16 residues. Germline-derived CDR1 and CDR2 are SGHRS and YFSETQ. V dropped 0 bases and J dropped 7 bases, with 18 bases sitting between them. CDR3 sequence reads: CASSLEAGGLRNTQYF. CDR3 DNA sequence: TGCGCCAGCAGCTTGGAAGCTGGGGGTCTTAGAAATACGCAGTATTTT.

The genes are TRBV9 and TRBJ2-3, with TRBD1 identical over 8 bases. The CDR3 has 17 amino acids. Germline trimming cut 8 bases from V and 11 bases from J; bases unmatched to any gene: 25. Germline CDR1 reads SGDLS; CDR2 reads YYNGEE. CDR3 coding DNA: TGTGCCAGTAGCCCCCATGGGGCAGGGGGCGCAGGGTTCGGGCAGTATTTT. It codes for CASSPHGAGGAGFGQYF.

The chain carries TRBV12-1 and TRBJ2-3; TRBD2 is the table's D call and was not checked against the DNA. TRBV12-1 is assigned pseudogene status. This CDR3 comprises 17 residues. As DNA, the CDR3 is TGTGCCAGCAGCTTTACACAGGGACTAGAGAACACAGATACGCAGTATTTT. It codes for CASSFTQGLENTDTQYF.

The chain links TRBV5-1 to TRBJ2-1, with 7 positions matching TRBD1. The J call may be mistaken, given a closer DNA end match to TRBJ2-7. The germline V gene has CDR1 SGHRS and CDR2 YFSETQ. The CDR3 loop spans 14 amino acids. The DNA of the CDR3 is TGCGCCAGCAGCTCCGACAGGGAGTCCAGCGAGCAGTACTTC. Translation: CASSSDRESSEQYF.

This clonotype occurred a few times. The rearrangement joins TRBV29-1 to TRBJ2-1, with TRBD2 identical over 9 bases. V was pared by 7 bases and J by 6 bases, with 7 bases of the junction left unmatched. Germline values: CDR1 SQVTM, CDR2 ANQGSEA. The CDR3 is 13 amino acids. The CDR3 bases are TGCAGCGCTCGCGGGCGGGGGGGCAATGAGCAGTTCTTC. Translated, it gives CSARGRGGNEQFF.

There are a few counts of this clonotype. The chain has TRBV4-3 and TRBJ2-7; D might be TRBD1 (6 bases). CDR1 LGHNA and CDR2 YSLEER come from the germline V gene. Trimming left V 1 base short and J 4 bases short, with 17 bases between. The CDR3 runs to 16 residues. The CDR3 DNA follows: TGCGCCAGCAGCCAAGCCGGGGCAGGGGAAGGTTACGAGCAGTACTTC. Its protein is CASSQAGAGEGYEQYF.

The rearrangement joins TRBV6-6 to TRBJ2-7; the match to TRBD2 covers 11 bases. The J segment lost 2 bases and the V segment lost 2 bases, leaving 8 bases of the junction unmatched. Germline V lookup: CDR1 MNHNY, CDR2 SVGAGI (reference sequence). This CDR3 is 17 amino acids long. CDR3 sequence reads: CASSYTERLAGTYEQYF. In nucleotides, the CDR3 is TGTGCCAGCAGTTACACCGAGAGACTAGCGGGGACCTACGAGCAGTACTTC.

This chain uses TRBV2 with TRBJ1-5; TRBD1 might be the D (5 bases). This CDR3 is 15 amino acids long. The V end lost 6 bases, the J end lost 1 base, and 13 bases lay between the germline ends. Germline V CDR1 and CDR2: SNHLY, FYNNEI. The chain's CDR3 is CASRTAGTSNQPQHF. In DNA, the CDR3 is TGTGCCAGCAGAACGGCAGGGACGAGCAATCAGCCCCAGCATTTT.

A few counts support this clonotype. The chain joins TRBV20-1 to TRBJ2-7; the D gene is possibly TRBD2 (6 bases). V shed 4 bases and J shed 3 bases, with 10 bases lying between them. The CDR3 spans 12 residues. Germline V CDR1 and CDR2: DFQATT, SNEGSKA (reference sequence). The CDR3 protein is CSAKWGGYEQYF. The DNA for the CDR3 is TGCAGTGCTAAGTGGGGAGGCTACGAGCAGTACTTC.

The chain uses TRBV12-3 or TRBV12-4 and TRBJ2-1; D uncertain. The CDR3 sequence is 12 residues long. Between the trimmed V and J ends, which lost 6 bases and 5 bases, there was a span of 8 bases. CDR3 DNA: TGTGCCAGCAGGTTCCGAGACAATGAGCAGTTCTTC. It codes for CASRFRDNEQFF.

The V gene is TRBV6-1, the J gene TRBJ2-1; 10 positions match TRBD2. V dropped 0 bases and J dropped 7; count of bases not matched to a gene: 15. Germline assignment: CDR1 MNHNS and CDR2 SASEGT. This CDR3 region has 19 residues. CDR3 bases: TGTGCCAGCAGTGAAGCGCCCCGGGCTAGCGGGGGTACCAAGAATGAGCAGTTCTTC. Protein: CASSEAPRASGGTKNEQFF.

In this sample, this clonotype turned up a few times. The rearrangement joins TRBV5-1 to TRBJ2-7; D possibly corresponds to TRBD2 (6 bases). The CDR3 is 14 amino acids. Germline CDR1 SGHRS, CDR2 YFSETQ. The V end lost 4 bases, the J end lost 2 bases, and 13 bases lay between the germline ends. DNA of the CDR3: TGCGCCAGCAGCCTGACTAGTTTCACCTACGAGCAGTACTTC. Amino acids: CASSLTSFTYEQYF.

This clonotype was counted at least ten times. This rearrangement joins TRBV4-2 to TRBJ2-1; 14 bases match TRBD2. V trimming: 1 base; J trimming: 9 bases; junction bases outside the gene matches: 8. Germline V gene sequence: CDR1 LGHNA, CDR2 YNFKEQ. The CDR3 covers 17 residues. CDR3 in DNA: TGTGCCAGCAGCCAAGGTCAAGGGACTAGCGGGGGTTTTGAGCAGTTCTTC. This sequence encodes CASSQGQGTSGGFEQFF.

The rearrangement links TRBV5-1 to TRBJ2-5; D not certain. The CDR3 is 14 residues long. V was cut by 0 bases and J by 5 bases, with 11 bases left in between. Looked up from germline, CDR1 is SGHRS and CDR2 is YFSETQ. The CDR3 DNA sequence: TGCGCCAGCAGCTTGGAACTCAGTGGGGAGACCCAGTACTTC. Translating it yields CASSLELSGETQYF.

In its sample, this clonotype was seen a few times. The V gene is TRBV20-1, the J gene TRBJ2-5; 8 bases are a match to TRBD2. The V and J ends lost 4 bases and 5 bases, in that order; junction bases with no gene match: 6. CDR1 and CDR2 from the germline V gene are DFQATT and SNEGSKA (reference sequence). This CDR3 has 13 amino acids. The CDR3 nucleotides read TGCAGTGCTATGGGACTAGTCGCCGAGACCCAGTACTTC. Translation gives CSAMGLVAETQYF.

Only a few counts were recorded for this clonotype. The chain employs TRBV7-9 and TRBJ1-2; D gene uncertain. Trimming removed 1 base at V and 6 bases at J, with 12 bases between. The length of the CDR3 is 14 residues. Per germline, CDR1 SEHNR and CDR2 FQNEAQ (reference sequence). CDR3 DNA: TGTGCCAGCAGCTTAGTGGGCCGGCAGAATGGCTACACCTTC. Its translation is CASSLVGRQNGYTF.

J is TRBJ2-5 and V is TRBV4-3; D unresolved. The CDR3 has 15 amino acids. Trimming removed 5 bases at V and 2 bases at J, with 15 bases between. The germline gives CDR1 LGHNA, CDR2 YSLEER. The CDR3 coding sequence is TGCGCCAGCAGCACGAACTTGATGGGACAAGAGACCCAGTACTTC. Translation: CASSTNLMGQETQYF.

The chain has TRBV2 and TRBJ2-7; 9 bases align to TRBD1. The CDR3 spans 16 residues. V gave up 4 bases and J gave up 2 bases; unmatched junction bases: 9. The germline CDR1 and CDR2 sequences are SNHLY and FYNNEI. The CDR3 spells CASSVRGDRDTYEQYF. In DNA form, the CDR3 reads TGTGCCAGCAGTGTTAGGGGGGACAGGGATACCTACGAGCAGTACTTC.

As DNA, the CDR3 is TGTGCCAGCAGCAACTCACCCGGGACAGGGGGCTTAATGGGGGCCTACGAGCAGTACTTC. Translated: CASSNSPGTGGLMGAYEQYF. The chain uses TRBV28 and TRBJ2-7, with 12 bases that match TRBD1. This CDR3 contains 20 residues. V gave up 6 bases and J gave up 2 bases; unmatched junction bases: 20. Per the germline V gene, CDR1 is MDHEN and CDR2 is SYDVKM. The whole variable domain, filled in from reference TRBV28 and TRBJ2-7, reads DVKVTQSSRYLVKRTGEKVFLECVQDMDHENMFWYRQDPGLGLRLIYFSYDVKMKEKGDIPEGYSVSREKKERFSLILESASTNQTSMYLCASSNSPGTGGLMGAYEQYFGPGTRLTVT.

This clonotype was picked up one time. The genes are TRBV6-2 or TRBV6-3 and TRBJ2-1, with 12 bases aligning to TRBD2. With V trimmed by 7 bases and J by 1 base, 8 bases remained unmatched. CDR1 is MNHEY and CDR2 is SVGEGT in the germline V gene. This CDR3 has 17 amino acids. The CDR3 bases are TGTGCCAGCACCAGACTAGCGGGGGAAGGTTCCTACAATGAGCAGTTCTTC. Translating it yields CASTRLAGEGSYNEQFF.

The rearrangement joins TRBV7-3 to TRBJ2-1; D gene uncertain. This CDR3 is 15 amino acids long. Trimming stripped 0 bases from V and 3 bases from J, with 9 bases between. From germline, CDR1 is SGHTA and CDR2 FQGTGA. Here the CDR3 reads CASSLTSQDYNEQFF. In nucleotides, the CDR3 is TGTGCCAGCAGCTTAACGTCGCAGGACTACAATGAGCAGTTCTTC.

The chain has TRBV25-1 and TRBJ2-2; possibly TRBD1 for D (6 bases). Germline CDR1 and CDR2: MGHDK and SYGVNS. This CDR3 spans 16 amino acids. Trimming cost V 2 bases and J 5 bases, with 15 bases left between them. The CDR3 region has the DNA TGTGCCAGCAGTGAAGAACGGGGAAGGGGGACCGGGGAGCTGTTTTTT. This sequence encodes CASSEERGRGTGELFF.

This chain links TRBV5-1 with TRBJ2-5, with 7 bases fitting TRBD1. Germline V gene sequence: CDR1 SGHRS, CDR2 YFSETQ. V lost 0 bases and J lost 9; bases outside the gene matches: 2. There are 12 residues in the CDR3. The CDR3 sequence: CASSLDRGAQYF. CDR3 nucleotide sequence: TGCGCCAGCAGCTTGGACAGGGGAGCCCAGTACTTC.

This chain joins TRBV10-3 and TRBJ2-3; a weak D match, TRBD2 (5 bases). The germline CDR1 and CDR2 sequences are ENHRY and SYGVKD. CDR3 size: 17 residues. With 0 bases removed from V and 2 bases from J, the gap between germline ends came to 15 bases. The CDR3 nucleotides are TGTGCCATCAGTGAGTCCTACCCGGGGAGACTCACAGATACGCAGTATTTT. It yields the protein CAISESYPGRLTDTQYF.

The V gene is TRBV11-3, the J gene TRBJ2-7; no definite D call. CDR3 size: 13 residues. The germline V and J ends were trimmed by 5 bases and 7 bases, with 15 bases remaining between them. Germline lookup yields CDR1 SGHNT and CDR2 YENEEA. The CDR3 bases are TGTGCCAGCAGCCTCGGACGGGCTGGTGAGCAGTACTTC. The encoded protein is CASSLGRAGEQYF.